This TCR beta chain was captured in a study of vaccination and CD4 T cells after COVID-19. Researchers used the Oncomine TCR Beta short-read assay to sequence DNA from cultured CD4+ T cells. TCRdb processed the PCR reads anew with MiXCR; each CDR3 protein has one entry. Altogether approximately 12,000 distinct CDR3 sequences are present, about a third being singletons, with the ten largest covering roughly a third. Treatment: roughly 11-day PBMC culture with coronavirus spike peptide pools or control peptides (ViraFEST assay). The table lists this clonotype with a few counts. Its antigen is not known. V lost 4 bases to trimming and J lost 3 bases; unmatched junction nucleotides: 4. This CDR3 spans 13 amino acids. CDR1 is DFQATT, CDR2 SNEGSKA, per germline (reference sequence).

The specimen was CD4+ T cells from blood, cultured in vitro, collected before SARS-CoV-2 vaccination. The clonotype comes from a human donor who received a COVID-19 vaccine. This chain uses TRBV20-1 with TRBJ1-1, with 8 bases that match TRBD1. CDR3 residues: CSANRGFDTEAFF. In DNA form, the CDR3 reads TGCAGTGCTAACAGGGGGTTCGACACTGAAGCTTTCTTT.